This entry is about one T cell receptor (beta chain). Its antigen is currently unknown. This entry is derived from a study of cytomegalovirus exposure and HLA in healthy donors. Across the study: Previous work identified 117 million unique TCR beta sequences from approximately 190 million T cells.

The study ran its PCR with 60 Vbeta and 13 Jbeta primers. Some clones are missing from TCRdb's copy, which holds only in-frame ones; the method was immunoSEQ multiplex PCR. The sample contains roughly 87,000 clones, 70% to 75% of which appear only once. Broader study findings: It was reported that the classifier diagnosed cytomegalovirus status with high specificity and sensitivity in both the original and validation cohorts.

Unrecorded immune exposure was likely among donors, who were nominally healthy when sampled. V gave up 0 bases and J gave up 9 bases, with 6 bases separating them. The V gene's germline CDR1 is LNHNV and CDR2 YYDKDF (reference sequence). This CDR3 is built from 12 residues. Sequenced: PBMCs. This chain uses TRBV15 with TRBJ1-5; D remains unclear. The receptor was derived from a man between 60 and 70 years old in good health and CMV-seronegative. The CDR3 region has the DNA TGTGCCACCAGCAGAGACCTCGGGCCCCAGCATTTT. Translation gives CATSRDLGPQHF.